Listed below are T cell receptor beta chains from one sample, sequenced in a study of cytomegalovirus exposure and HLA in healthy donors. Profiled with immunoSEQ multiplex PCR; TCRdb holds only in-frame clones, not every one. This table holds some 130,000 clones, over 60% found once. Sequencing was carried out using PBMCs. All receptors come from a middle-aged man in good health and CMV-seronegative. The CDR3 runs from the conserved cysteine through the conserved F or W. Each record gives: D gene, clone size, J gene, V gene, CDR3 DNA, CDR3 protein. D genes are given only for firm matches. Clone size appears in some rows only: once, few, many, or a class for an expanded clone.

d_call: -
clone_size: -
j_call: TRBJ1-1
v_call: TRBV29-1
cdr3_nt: TGCAGCGTTGAGACGGGGAGAGAACGAGCTTTCTTT
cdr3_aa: CSVETGRERAFF

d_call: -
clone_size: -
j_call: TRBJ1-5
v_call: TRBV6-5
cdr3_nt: TGTGCCAGCAGTTACACAGGGATCAATCAGCCCCAGCATTTT
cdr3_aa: CASSYTGINQPQHF

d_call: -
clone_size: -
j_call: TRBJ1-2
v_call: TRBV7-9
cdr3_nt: TGTGCCAGCAGCAGCCAGAAGGCGGCCTATGGCTACACCTTC
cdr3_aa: CASSSQKAAYGYTF

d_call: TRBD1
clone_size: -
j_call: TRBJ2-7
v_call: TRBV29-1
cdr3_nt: TGCAGCGTGGCCGGGACAGGGGTCTCCTACGAGCAGTACTTC
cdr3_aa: CSVAGTGVSYEQYF

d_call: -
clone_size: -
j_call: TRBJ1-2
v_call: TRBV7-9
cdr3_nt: TGTGCCAGCAGCCCCCCCTTCGGGGGGATTAACTATGGCTACACCTTC
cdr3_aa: CASSPPFGGINYGYTF

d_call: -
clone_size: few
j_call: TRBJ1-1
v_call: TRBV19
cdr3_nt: TGTGCCAGTAGTATCCAGGGCGGAACTGAAGCTTTCTTT
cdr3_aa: CASSIQGGTEAFF

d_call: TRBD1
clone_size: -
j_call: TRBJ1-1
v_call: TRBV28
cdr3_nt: TGTGCCAGCAGCCGTACCGGGACAGGGGGCTTTACTGAAGCTTTCTTT
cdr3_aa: CASSRTGTGGFTEAFF

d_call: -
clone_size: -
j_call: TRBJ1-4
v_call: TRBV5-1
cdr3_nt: TGCGCCAGCAGCCGGGACACACCAGCAACTAATGAAAAACTGTTTTTT
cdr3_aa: CASSRDTPATNEKLFF

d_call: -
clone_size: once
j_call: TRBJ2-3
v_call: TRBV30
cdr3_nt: TGTGCCTGGAGTCTTGTGCGGGGTAACACAGATACGCAGTATTTT
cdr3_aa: CAWSLVRGNTDTQYF

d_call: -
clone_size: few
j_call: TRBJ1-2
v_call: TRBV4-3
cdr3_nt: TGCGCCAGCAGCCAAGACCGGTCGGACACCGACTATGGCTACACCTTC
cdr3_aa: CASSQDRSDTDYGYTF

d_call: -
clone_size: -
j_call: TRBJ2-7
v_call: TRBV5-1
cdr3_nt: TGCGCCAGCAGCTTGGGGTGGCCAGGGGAAACCTACGAGCAGTACTTC
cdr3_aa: CASSLGWPGETYEQYF

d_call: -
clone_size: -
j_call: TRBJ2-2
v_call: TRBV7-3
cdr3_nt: TGTGCCAGCAGTTTACAGGGGAACACCGGGGAGCTGTTTTTT
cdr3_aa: CASSLQGNTGELFF

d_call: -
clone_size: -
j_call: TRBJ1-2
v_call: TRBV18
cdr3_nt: TGTGCCAGCTCACTCCGGACCGAAGCAAAACTAGATCGGGCGGGAGGCTACACCTTC
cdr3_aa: CASSLRTEAKLDRAGGYTF

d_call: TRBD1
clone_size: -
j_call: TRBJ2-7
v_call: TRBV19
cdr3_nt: TGTGCCAGCTCTATAGATGGGGGACAGGGGTTGGTCTACGAGCAGTACTTC
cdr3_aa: CASSIDGGQGLVYEQYF

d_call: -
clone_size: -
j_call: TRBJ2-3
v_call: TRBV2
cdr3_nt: TGTGCCAGCGGGGCTCGCGGCACAGATACGCAGTATTTT
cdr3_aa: CASGARGTDTQYF

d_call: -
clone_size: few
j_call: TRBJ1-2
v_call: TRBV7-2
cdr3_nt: TGTGCCAGCAGCCCTGCGGCAAACTATGGCTACACCTTC
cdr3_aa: CASSPAANYGYTF

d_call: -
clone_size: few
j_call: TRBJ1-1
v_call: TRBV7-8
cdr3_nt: TGTGCCAGCAGCCATACAGGGACGAACACTGAAGCTTTCTTT
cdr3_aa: CASSHTGTNTEAFF

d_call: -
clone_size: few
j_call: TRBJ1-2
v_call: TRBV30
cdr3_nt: TGTGCCTGGAGTGTACGTGGGCAGGGGATGGATGGCTACACCTTC
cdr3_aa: CAWSVRGQGMDGYTF

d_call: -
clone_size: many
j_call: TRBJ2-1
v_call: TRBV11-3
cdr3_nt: TGTGCCAGCAGCGCTAGGCGTAGAGGGTCCTACAATGAGCAGTTCTTC
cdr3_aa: CASSARRRGSYNEQFF

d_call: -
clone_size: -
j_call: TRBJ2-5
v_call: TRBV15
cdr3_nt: TGTGCCACCAGCAGAGATCCCCCCGGAGCTTTGCCAGAGACCCAGTACTTC
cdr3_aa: CATSRDPPGALPETQYF

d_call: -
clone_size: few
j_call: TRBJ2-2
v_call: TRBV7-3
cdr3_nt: TGTGCCAGCAGCCCCCACCTTGTGAGGAACACCGGGGAGCTGTTTTTT
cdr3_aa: CASSPHLVRNTGELFF

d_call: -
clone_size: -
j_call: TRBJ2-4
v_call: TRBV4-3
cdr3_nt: TGCGCCAGCAGCCAAGAAGGTCTGGGGGGTGACAACATTCAGTACTTC
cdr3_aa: CASSQEGLGGDNIQYF

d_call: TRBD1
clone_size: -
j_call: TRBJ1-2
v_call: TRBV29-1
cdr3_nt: TGCAGCGTTGAAGCGGGACAGGGGAGTGGCTACACCTTC
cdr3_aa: CSVEAGQGSGYTF

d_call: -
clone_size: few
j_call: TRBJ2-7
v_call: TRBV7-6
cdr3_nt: TGTGCCAGCAGCTTAGGGAGATACGAGCAGTACTTC
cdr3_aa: CASSLGRYEQYF

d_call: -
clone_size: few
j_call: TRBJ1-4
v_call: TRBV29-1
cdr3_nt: TGCAGCGGTGGGCGTGCTAATGAAAAACTGTTTTTT
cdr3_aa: CSGGRANEKLFF

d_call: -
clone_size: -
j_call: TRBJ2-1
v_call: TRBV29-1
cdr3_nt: TGCAGCGTTGTGAGGGTTGGGCACAGGGCTTGGAATGAGCAGTTCTTC
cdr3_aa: CSVVRVGHRAWNEQFF

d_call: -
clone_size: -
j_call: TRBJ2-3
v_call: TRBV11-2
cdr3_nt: TGTGCCAGCAGCCCCGACTCAGATACGCAGTATTTT
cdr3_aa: CASSPDSDTQYF

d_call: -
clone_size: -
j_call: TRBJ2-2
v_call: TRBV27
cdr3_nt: TGTGCCACCAAGTGGGCCTTAAACACCGGGGAGCTGTTTTTT
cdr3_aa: CATKWALNTGELFF

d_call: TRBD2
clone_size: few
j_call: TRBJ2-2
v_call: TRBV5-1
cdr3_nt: TGCGCCAGCAGCTTGGCACTAGCGGCCGGGGAGCTGTTTTTT
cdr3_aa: CASSLALAAGELFF

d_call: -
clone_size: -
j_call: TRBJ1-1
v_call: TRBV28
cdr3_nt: TGTGCCAGTCGGTGGGCCACTGAAGCTTTCTTT
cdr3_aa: CASRWATEAFF

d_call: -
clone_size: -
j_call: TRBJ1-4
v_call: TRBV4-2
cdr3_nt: TGTGCCAGCAGCCAAGATGAAGGGAGGAGGGATGAAAAACTGTTTTTT
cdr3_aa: CASSQDEGRRDEKLFF

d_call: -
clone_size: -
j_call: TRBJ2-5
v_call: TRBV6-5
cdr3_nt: TGTGCCAGCAGTTACTCGCGCGGACAAGAGACCCAGTACTTC
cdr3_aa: CASSYSRGQETQYF

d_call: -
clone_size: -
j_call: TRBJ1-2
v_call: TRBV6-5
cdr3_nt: TGTGCCAGCAGTTCTGGACAGACCTATGGCTACACCTTC
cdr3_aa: CASSSGQTYGYTF

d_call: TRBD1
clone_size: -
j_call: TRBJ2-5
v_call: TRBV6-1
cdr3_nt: TGTGCCAGCAGTGATCCCCTCCTAGGCGGGACAGGGGTTCAAGAGACCCAGTACTTC
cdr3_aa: CASSDPLLGGTGVQETQYF

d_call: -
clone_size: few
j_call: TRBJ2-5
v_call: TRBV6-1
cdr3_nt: TGTGCCAGCAGTGAAGCGCGGAGATACCAAGAGACCCAGTACTTC
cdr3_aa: CASSEARRYQETQYF

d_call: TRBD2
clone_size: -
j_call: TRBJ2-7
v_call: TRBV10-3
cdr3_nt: TGTGCCATCAGTGGCCTAGCGGGAGACCACGAGCAGTACTTC
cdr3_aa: CAISGLAGDHEQYF

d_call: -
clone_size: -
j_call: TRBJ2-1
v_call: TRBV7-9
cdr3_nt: TGTGCCAGCAGCTTAGTGGGGGGCAATGAGCAGTTCTTC
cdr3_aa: CASSLVGGNEQFF

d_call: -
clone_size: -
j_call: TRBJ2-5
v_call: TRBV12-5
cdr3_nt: TGTGCTAGTGGTTTGTCAGGGGAGACCCAGTACTTC
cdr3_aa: CASGLSGETQYF

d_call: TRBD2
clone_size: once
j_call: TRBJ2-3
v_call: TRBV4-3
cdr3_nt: TGCGCCAGCAGCCAAGATACTAGCGGGGGGGCCCTCGGCACAGATACGCAGTATTTT
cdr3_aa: CASSQDTSGGALGTDTQYF

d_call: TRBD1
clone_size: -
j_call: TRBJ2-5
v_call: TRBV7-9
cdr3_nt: TGTGCCAGCAGCTCCAACAGGGGTCTCCAAGAGACCCAGTACTTC
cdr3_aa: CASSSNRGLQETQYF

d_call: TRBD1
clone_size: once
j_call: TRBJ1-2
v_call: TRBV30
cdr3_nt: TGTGCCTGGGACAGGGACCCTAACTATGGCTACACCTTC
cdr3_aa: CAWDRDPNYGYTF

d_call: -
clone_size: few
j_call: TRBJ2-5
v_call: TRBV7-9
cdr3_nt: TGTGCCAGCAGTGACGTAGGGGGACCGAACCAAGAGACCCAGTACTTC
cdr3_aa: CASSDVGGPNQETQYF

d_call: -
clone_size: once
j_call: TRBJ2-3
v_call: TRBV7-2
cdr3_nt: TGTGCCAGCAGCTTAGGGCGGATGGGAGATACGCAGTATTTT
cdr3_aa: CASSLGRMGDTQYF